The T cell receptor beta chain described here comes from a study of blood T cell repertoires in COVID-19. Study summary: The origin of the acute and convalescent COVID-19 samples was the United States, Italy and Spain. PBMCs, B-cell-depleted T cells, or T cells were the source of the cDNA or gDNA that made up the material.

The CDR3 spans 11 residues. Deletions cut 7 bases from V and 4 bases from J, with 7 bases between. Seattle researchers signed up patients amid active infection and tracked them longitudinally. Authors' methods: Cell counts per sample came from amplifying reference gene primers. Clones were sequenced by immunoSEQ multiplex PCR, and TCRdb holds only the in-frame ones, with some missing. V and J calls and clone size are those listed in that table; D and trimming were worked out from the DNA. Among over 150,000 clones, 70% to 90% were seen once, and the ten largest hold around 8.1%. The gene calls are TRBV12-3 or TRBV12-4 and TRBJ2-5; D may be TRBD2 (5 bases). The sequence came from a woman aged 55-69 years with COVID-19, enrolled during active disease. The source material was peripheral blood. DNA of the CDR3: TGTGCCAGCACCCGGGGAGAGACCCAGTACTTC. It is translated as CASTRGETQYF.